The 29 T cell receptor beta chains given below trace back to one sample, sequenced in a study of cytomegalovirus exposure and HLA in healthy donors. Both 60 Vbeta primers and 13 Jbeta primers went into the PCR. Generated by immunoSEQ multiplex PCR, the TCRdb table keeps only in-frame clones and is missing some. The table lists 100,000 to 150,000 clones, 75% to 90% of them singletons. Sample: PBMCs. These receptors were obtained from a man under 40 in good health and CMV-seropositive.

V gene TRBV5-6 combines with J gene TRBJ1-2, with 9 nucleotides matching TRBD1. The CDR3 loop spans 14 amino acids. The V segment lost 5 bases and the J segment 4 bases; nucleotides outside the gene matches: 6. Germline values: CDR1 SGHDT, CDR2 YYEEEE. Written as DNA, the CDR3 is TGTGCCAGCAGACCGGGACAGGGAGGCTATGGCTACACCTTC. It codes for CASRPGQGGYGYTF.

The rearrangement links TRBV10-3 to TRBJ1-2, with D perhaps TRBD1 (5 bases). The CDR3 is 17 residues long. V was trimmed by 0 bases and J by 5 bases, leaving 19 bases between them. CDR1 ENHRY and CDR2 SYGVKD come from the germline V gene. CDR3 loop: CAISESINLERGYGYTF. The CDR3 region has the DNA TGTGCCATCAGTGAGTCTATTAACTTGGAGCGGGGGTATGGCTACACCTTC.

The chain combines TRBV18 with TRBJ1-6, with unresolved D. The CDR3 runs 15 residues. Trimming took 2 bases from V and 9 from J, leaving 14 bases between them. Germline CDR1 is KGHSH and CDR2 is LQKENI. The chain's CDR3 is CASSPSPGSGSPLHF. As DNA, the CDR3 is TGTGCCAGCTCACCAAGTCCGGGGAGCGGTTCACCCCTCCACTTT.

This clone showed up just once. The chain's CDR3 is CASSSGETQYF. Written as DNA, the CDR3 is TGTGCCAGCAGTTCAGGAGAGACCCAGTACTTC. J is TRBJ2-5 and V is TRBV6-5; D is ambiguous. The V gene lost 4 bases and the J gene lost 4 bases, with 4 bases spanning the gap. This CDR3 spans 11 amino acids. Germline values: CDR1 MNHEY, CDR2 SVGAGI.

This sequence joins TRBV7-2 and TRBJ1-1; possibly TRBD1 for D (5 bases). The germline V gene has CDR1 SGHTA and CDR2 FQGNSA. Between the trimmed V and J ends, which lost 3 bases and 6 bases, there was a span of 17 bases. The CDR3 has 15 residues. The CDR3 loop reads CASSLGGRGVPEAFF. The CDR3 nucleotides are TGTGCCAGCAGCTTGGGGGGTCGGGGGGTCCCTGAAGCTTTCTTT.

The V and J genes are TRBV27 and TRBJ2-2; a possible D gene is TRBD2 (5 bases). V lost 6 bases and J lost 6, with 11 bases in between. There are 13 residues in the CDR3. From germline, CDR1 is MNHEY and CDR2 SMNVEV (reference sequence). The CDR3 loop reads CASSPWGAGELFF. The DNA of the CDR3 is TGTGCCAGCAGCCCTTGGGGAGCCGGGGAGCTGTTTTTT.

This clone came up once. The chain has TRBV10-3 and TRBJ2-1; TRBD2 aligns across 12 bases. Trimming cost V 3 bases and J 4 bases; bases outside gene matches: 4. The CDR3 runs to 16 residues. Germline loops: CDR1 ENHRY, CDR2 SYGVKD. CDR3 bases: TGTGCCATCAGTGACTTACTAGCGGGGGGTTACAATGAGCAGTTCTTC. Amino acid sequence: CAISDLLAGGYNEQFF.

This chain links TRBV5-1 with TRBJ1-2, with TRBD1 matching over 10 bases. After removal of 5 bases from V and 5 bases from J, the junction contained 12 bases not matched to a gene. The germline CDR1 and CDR2 sequences are SGHRS and YFSETQ. The CDR3 contains 16 residues. The CDR3 loop reads CASSPRPGQGTYGYTF. CDR3 nucleotides: TGCGCCAGCAGTCCCAGGCCGGGACAGGGGACTTATGGCTACACCTTC.

The chain joins TRBV27 to TRBJ2-7; 8 nucleotides align to TRBD1. Per germline, CDR1 MNHEY and CDR2 SMNVEV (reference sequence). Trimming took 8 bases from V and 1 from J; bases not matched to a gene: 4. CDR3 size: 13 residues. The DNA for the CDR3 is TGTGCCAGCCACGGACAGGGATCCTACGAGCAGTACTTC. Its translation: CASHGQGSYEQYF.

The chain has TRBV6-5 and TRBJ1-5; D gene unclear. Germline V gene data show CDR1 as MNHEY and CDR2 as SVGAGI. The CDR3 has 14 amino acids. With 6 bases removed from V and 1 base from J, the gap between germline ends came to 10 bases. This CDR3 reads CASSRNRSNQPQHF. CDR3 coding DNA: TGTGCCAGCAGCCGTAACCGGAGCAATCAGCCCCAGCATTTT.

V and J are TRBV6-5 and TRBJ1-2; a possible D gene is TRBD1 (5 bases). Looked up from germline, CDR1 is MNHEY and CDR2 is SVGAGI. There are 12 residues in the CDR3. The V gene lost 8 bases and the J gene lost 4 bases, with 11 bases spanning the gap. In DNA, the CDR3 is TGTGCCAGCCGGGGGGACCTCTATGGCTACACCTTC. It codes for CASRGDLYGYTF.

This clone occurred once. V gene TRBV6-5 combines with J gene TRBJ2-1, with TRBD2 matching 12 bases. This CDR3 contains 16 residues. CDR1 is MNHEY, CDR2 SVGAGI, per germline. With V trimmed by 2 bases and J by 8 bases, 7 bases remained unmatched. CDR3 sequence (DNA): TGTGCCAGCAGTTACGGGTCTAGCGGGGGGGCCGATGAGCAGTTCTTC. It codes for CASSYGSSGGADEQFF.

The chain employs TRBV30 and TRBJ1-6; no definite D call. Between the trimmed V and J ends, which lost 2 bases and 3 bases, there was a span of 14 bases. Germline V gives CDR1 GTSNPN, CDR2 SVGIG (reference sequence). The CDR3 sequence is 16 residues long. CDR3 coding DNA: TGTGCCTGGAGTTATCTCGAGTACGACTATAATTCACCCCTCCACTTT. Translation: CAWSYLEYDYNSPLHF.

V usage is TRBV14 and J usage is TRBJ2-7; D is ambiguous. The CDR3 consists of 15 residues. Trimming cost V 5 bases and J 7 bases, with 21 bases left between them. From germline, CDR1 is SGHDN and CDR2 FVKESK. The CDR3 loop is CASSLDGGNLREQYF. The CDR3 nucleotides are TGTGCCAGCAGCTTAGACGGCGGTAACCTACGAGAGCAGTACTTC.

V and J are TRBV10-1 and TRBJ2-5, with D possibly being TRBD2 (6 bases). Trimming took off 0 bases at V and 5 bases at J, with 10 bases between the two ends. The CDR3 runs to 14 residues. CDR1 and CDR2 (germline): WNHNN, SYGVQD (reference sequence). The CDR3 reads CASSESGTRETQYF. The CDR3 coding sequence is TGCGCCAGCAGTGAGTCCGGGACTCGTGAGACCCAGTACTTC.

The rearrangement uses TRBV7-8 and TRBJ2-5; D unresolved. The CDR3 sequence is 14 residues long. The V end was cut by 0 bases, the J end by 4 bases, with 9 bases between. Per the germline V gene, CDR1 is SGHVS and CDR2 is FQNEAQ. The CDR3 sequence is CASSLALVPETQYF. CDR3 nucleotide sequence: TGTGCCAGCAGCTTAGCTCTAGTCCCAGAGACCCAGTACTTC.

The chain has TRBV25-1 and TRBJ2-5; 7 nucleotides align to TRBD2. CDR3 size: 13 residues. CDR1 and CDR2 from the germline V gene are MGHDK and SYGVNS. Trimming took 7 bases from V and 5 from J; bases not matched to a gene: 7. The DNA of the CDR3 is TGTGCCAGCAAGCGGGGAGTTGGGGAGACCCAGTACTTC. Its translation: CASKRGVGETQYF.

V usage is TRBV18 and J usage is TRBJ2-6; D is undetermined. CDR3 length equals 16 residues. V lost 0 bases and J 2 bases, leaving 8 bases between the germline ends. Per germline, CDR1 KGHSH and CDR2 LQKENI. The CDR3: CASSPPSGPGANVLTF. For the CDR3, the DNA is TGTGCCAGCTCACCACCGAGTGGTCCTGGGGCCAACGTCCTGACTTTC.

CDR3 DNA: TGTGCCAGCAGCTGGGCACAGGGGATGTTTTCTGGAAACACCATATATTTT. Its protein product is CASSWAQGMFSGNTIYF. V gene TRBV5-6 combines with J gene TRBJ1-3; 7 bases agree with TRBD1. CDR1 and CDR2 (germline): SGHDT, YYEEEE. Trimming took 3 bases from V and 1 from J; bases not matched to a gene: 10. The CDR3 sequence is 17 residues long.

V usage is TRBV27 and J usage is TRBJ2-5; 11 bases are a match to TRBD2. The assigned J gene may be wrong: the sequence end matches TRBJ2-7 better. This CDR3 contains 16 residues. Germline CDR1 and CDR2: MNHEY and SMNVEV (reference sequence). The CDR3 coding sequence is TGTGCCAGCAGTTTATCTGGACTAGCGGGTGCGTACGAGCAGTACTTC. Translation gives CASSLSGLAGAYEQYF.

This chain joins TRBV2 and TRBJ2-1; TRBD1 is a possible D gene (6 bases). Germline CDR1 and CDR2: SNHLY and FYNNEI. Trimming took off 7 bases at V and 6 bases at J, with 13 bases between the two ends. This CDR3 is 13 amino acids long. CDR3 sequence: CASIGGWGNEQFF. As DNA, the CDR3 is TGTGCCAGCATAGGGGGTTGGGGCAATGAGCAGTTCTTC.

The V and J genes are TRBV6-1 and TRBJ1-2, with 8 bases identical to TRBD1. V was pared by 6 bases and J by 6 bases, with 9 bases of the junction left unmatched. Germline V gene sequence: CDR1 MNHNS, CDR2 SASEGT. CDR3 length: 14 amino acids. CDR3 in amino acids: CASSPDRDHHGYTF. In nucleotides, the CDR3 is TGTGCCAGCAGCCCGGACAGGGACCATCATGGCTACACCTTC.

V and J are TRBV28 and TRBJ2-7; 8 positions agree with TRBD1. The CDR3 sequence is 15 residues long. Losses at the gene ends were 4 bases for V and 6 bases for J; bases not matched to a gene: 11. The germline V gene has CDR1 MDHEN and CDR2 SYDVKM. The CDR3 protein is CASSSLGQELGEQYF. The CDR3 DNA reads TGTGCCAGCAGTTCCTTGGGACAGGAGTTGGGCGAGCAGTACTTC.

The chain uses TRBV29-1 and TRBJ1-4; the D gene is possibly TRBD1 (5 bases). Germline V gives CDR1 SQVTM, CDR2 ANQGSEA. The CDR3 consists of 14 residues. The ends were cut back, 6 bases at V and 8 bases at J, with 19 bases in the middle. This CDR3 reads CSVAREGRGEKLFF. In DNA, the CDR3 is TGCAGCGTGGCCCGAGAGGGGAGGGGAGAAAAACTGTTTTTT.

This chain joins TRBV12-2 and TRBJ1-1; TRBD1 is taken as the D call from the table, unchecked against the DNA. TRBV12-2 is a documented pseudogene. This CDR3 region has 16 residues. The CDR3 protein is CASRLPLQELNTEAFF. In DNA form, the CDR3 reads TGTGCAAGTCGCTTACCGCTACAGGAATTGAACACTGAAGCTTTCTTT.

This chain links TRBV5-1 with TRBJ1-6, with 7 bases lining up with TRBD1. From germline, CDR1 is SGHRS and CDR2 YFSETQ. The CDR3 is made up of 18 amino acids. The V segment lost 3 bases and the J segment 1 base; nucleotides outside the gene matches: 10. In DNA form, the CDR3 reads TGCGCCAGCAGCTCCGGGACAGCAACCTCATCCTATAATTCACCCCTCCACTTT. It translates to CASSSGTATSSYNSPLHF.

The CDR3 sequence: CAWSVGRGQDEKLFF. CDR3 sequence (DNA): TGTGCCTGGAGTGTTGGCAGGGGGCAGGATGAAAAACTGTTTTTT. The chain recombines TRBV30 with TRBJ1-4, with TRBD1 identical over 8 bases. The germline CDR1 and CDR2 sequences are GTSNPN and SVGIG (reference sequence). V lost 0 bases, J lost 6 bases, and 6 bases stayed unmatched. This CDR3 is 15 amino acids long.

This clone was recorded a few times. The chain uses TRBV5-1 and TRBJ2-1; D not resolved. Germline CDR1 SGHRS, CDR2 YFSETQ. Trimming took off 4 bases at V and 5 bases at J, with 7 bases between the two ends. This CDR3 is 12 amino acids long. The DNA for the CDR3 is TGCGCCAGCAGCCAAGACAACAATGAGCAGTTCTTC. Translating gives CASSQDNNEQFF.

The V gene is TRBV2, the J gene TRBJ1-6; the match to TRBD1 covers 7 bases. V shed 6 bases, J shed 7 bases, and the junction held 12 bases outside the gene matches. The CDR3 totals 16 residues. The V gene's germline CDR1 is SNHLY and CDR2 FYNNEI. The CDR3 DNA follows: TGTGCCAGCAGGGGCAGGGGGGAACGTTTAAATTCACCCCTCCACTTT. It yields the protein CASRGRGERLNSPLHF.